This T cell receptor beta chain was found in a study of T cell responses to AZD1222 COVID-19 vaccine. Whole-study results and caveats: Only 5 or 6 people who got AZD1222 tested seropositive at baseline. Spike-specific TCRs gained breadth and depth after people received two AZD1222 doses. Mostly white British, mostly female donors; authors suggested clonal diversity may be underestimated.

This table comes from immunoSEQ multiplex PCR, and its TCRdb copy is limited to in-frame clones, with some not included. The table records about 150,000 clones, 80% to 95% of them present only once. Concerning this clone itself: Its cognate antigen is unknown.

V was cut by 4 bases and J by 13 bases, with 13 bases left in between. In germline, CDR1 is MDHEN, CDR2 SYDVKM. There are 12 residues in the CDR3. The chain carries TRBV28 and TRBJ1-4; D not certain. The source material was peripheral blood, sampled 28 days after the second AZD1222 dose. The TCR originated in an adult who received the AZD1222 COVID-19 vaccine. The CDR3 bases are TGTGCCAGCAGTTCCCCACAGTGGTCACTGTTTTTT. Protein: CASSSPQWSLFF.